The 5 T cell receptor beta chains given below trace back to one sample, sequenced in a study of T cells in Graves' hyperthyroidism and ophthalmopathy. The CDR3 regions of TCR beta were amplified from RNA transcripts. Carried out on the TCR CDR3, a first-round RT-PCR used the HTBI primer set. TCRdb redid the calling of the multiplex PCR reads with MiXCR, one entry per CDR3 protein. Here the sample spans about 420,000 distinct CDR3 sequences, roughly 13% being singletons. The specimen sequenced was blood. All receptors come from a woman aged 18-30 years with Graves' hyperthyroidism.

V gene TRBV2 combines with J gene TRBJ2-5; D possibly corresponds to TRBD2 (6 bases). The CDR3 runs 13 residues. Germline V CDR1 and CDR2: SNHLY, FYNNEI. V was cut by 10 bases and J by 1 base, with 13 bases left in between. In DNA form, the CDR3 reads TGTGCCACAAAAGGAGGGAGCCAAGAGACCCAGTACTTC. The encoded protein is CATKGGSQETQYF.

The table lists this clonotype with many counts. This sequence joins TRBV7-2 and TRBJ2-7; 8 nucleotides align to TRBD2. CDR1 and CDR2 (germline): SGHTA, FQGNSA. V shed 5 bases and J 2 bases; nucleotides not matched to a gene: 8. There are 15 residues in the CDR3. CDR3 in DNA: TGTGCCAGCAGCGAGACTAGCGCGAGAGCCTACGAGCAGTACTTC. Translating it yields CASSETSARAYEQYF.

This clonotype was recorded at least ten times. The chain has TRBV10-3 and TRBJ1-2, with 7 bases fitting TRBD1. V trimming: 9 bases; J trimming: 8 bases; junction bases outside the gene matches: 12. The CDR3 sequence is 13 residues long. Germline assignment: CDR1 ENHRY and CDR2 SYGVKD. For the CDR3, the DNA is TGTGCCATGGCCGCGACAGGGCAAAACGGCTACACCTTC. Translated, it gives CAMAATGQNGYTF.

This clonotype was counted ten times or more. The rearrangement joins TRBV7-2 to TRBJ1-2, with 10 bases fitting TRBD1. V lost 5 bases and J lost 3; bases outside the gene matches: 6. The germline V gene has CDR1 SGHTA and CDR2 FQGNSA. The CDR3 spans 15 residues. The CDR3 protein is CASSGGTGVYYGYTF. The CDR3 region has the DNA TGTGCCAGCAGCGGCGGGACAGGGGTATACTATGGCTACACCTTC. Combining the CDR3 with reference TRBV7-2 and TRBJ1-2 gives the whole variable domain GAGVSQSPSNKVTEKGKDVELRCDPISGHTALYWYRQSLGQGLEFLIYFQGNSAPDKSGLPSDRFSAERTGGSVSTLTIQRTQQEDSAVYLCASSGGTGVYYGYTFGSGTRLTVV.

The table lists this clonotype with a few counts. This rearrangement joins TRBV5-8 to TRBJ1-6; maybe TRBD1 (6 bases). CDR1 and CDR2 (germline): SGHTS, YDEGEE. This CDR3 comprises 15 residues. V shed 2 bases and J shed 7 bases, with 13 bases lying between them. The CDR3 spells CASSFDGGRNSPLHF. For the CDR3, the DNA is TGTGCCAGCAGCTTTGACGGGGGCAGGAATTCACCCCTCCACTTT.